This paragraph covers one T cell receptor beta chain sequence. Antigen: not known. Unique molecular identifiers were used to barcode this TCRbeta library. One entry per CDR3 protein, called by TCRdb with MiXCR from the PCR reads. Of 350,000 to 500,000 distinct CDR3 sequences listed, around two fifths were seen once; the top ten hold 25% to 30%. This specimen belongs to a study of T-cell reconstitution after alpha-beta-depleted transplantation in children. Points from the study as a whole: At one year after transplant, newly produced T cells mostly accounted for T-cell counts and diversity.

The sequence came from a girl aged 2-10 years with aplastic anemia, due to receive a stem cell transplant. Sequences were derived from PBMCs, sampled before TCRalphabeta/CD19-depleted stem cell transplant.

CDR3 bases: TGCAGTGCGGCTAGCTCCTACGAGCAGTACTTC. Its translation is CSAASSYEQYF. The chain couples TRBV20-1 to TRBJ2-7; D is ambiguous. Per the germline V gene, CDR1 is DFQATT and CDR2 is SNEGSKA (reference sequence). CDR3 length equals 11 residues. V was cut by 6 bases and J by 0 bases, with 6 bases left in between.